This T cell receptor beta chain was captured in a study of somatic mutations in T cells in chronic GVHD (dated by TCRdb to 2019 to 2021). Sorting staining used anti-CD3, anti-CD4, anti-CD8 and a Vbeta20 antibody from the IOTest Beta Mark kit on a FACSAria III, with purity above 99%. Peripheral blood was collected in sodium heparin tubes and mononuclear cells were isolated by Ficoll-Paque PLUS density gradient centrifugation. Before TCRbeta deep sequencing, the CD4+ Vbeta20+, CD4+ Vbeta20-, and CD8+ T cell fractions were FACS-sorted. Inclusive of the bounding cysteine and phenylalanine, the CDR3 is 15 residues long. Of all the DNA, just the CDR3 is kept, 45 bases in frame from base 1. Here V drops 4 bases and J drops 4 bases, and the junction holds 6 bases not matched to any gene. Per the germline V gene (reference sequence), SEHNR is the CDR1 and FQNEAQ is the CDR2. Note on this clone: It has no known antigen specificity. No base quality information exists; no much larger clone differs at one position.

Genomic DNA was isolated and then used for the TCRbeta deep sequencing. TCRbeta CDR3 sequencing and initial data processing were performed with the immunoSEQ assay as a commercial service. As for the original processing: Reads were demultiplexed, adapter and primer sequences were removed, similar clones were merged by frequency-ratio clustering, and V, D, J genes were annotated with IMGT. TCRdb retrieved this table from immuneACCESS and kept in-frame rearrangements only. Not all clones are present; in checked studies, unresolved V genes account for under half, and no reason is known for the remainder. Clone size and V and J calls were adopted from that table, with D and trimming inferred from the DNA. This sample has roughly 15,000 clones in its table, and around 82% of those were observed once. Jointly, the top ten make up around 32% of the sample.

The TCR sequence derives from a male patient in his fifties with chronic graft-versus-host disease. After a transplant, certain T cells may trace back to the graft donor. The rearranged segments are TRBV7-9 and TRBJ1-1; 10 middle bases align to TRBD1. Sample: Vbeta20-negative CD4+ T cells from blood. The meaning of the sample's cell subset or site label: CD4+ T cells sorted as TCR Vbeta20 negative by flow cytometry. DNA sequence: TGTGCCAGCAGCTCTTGGACAGGGGGGGGCACTGAAGCTTTCTTT. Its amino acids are CASSSWTGGGTEAFF.